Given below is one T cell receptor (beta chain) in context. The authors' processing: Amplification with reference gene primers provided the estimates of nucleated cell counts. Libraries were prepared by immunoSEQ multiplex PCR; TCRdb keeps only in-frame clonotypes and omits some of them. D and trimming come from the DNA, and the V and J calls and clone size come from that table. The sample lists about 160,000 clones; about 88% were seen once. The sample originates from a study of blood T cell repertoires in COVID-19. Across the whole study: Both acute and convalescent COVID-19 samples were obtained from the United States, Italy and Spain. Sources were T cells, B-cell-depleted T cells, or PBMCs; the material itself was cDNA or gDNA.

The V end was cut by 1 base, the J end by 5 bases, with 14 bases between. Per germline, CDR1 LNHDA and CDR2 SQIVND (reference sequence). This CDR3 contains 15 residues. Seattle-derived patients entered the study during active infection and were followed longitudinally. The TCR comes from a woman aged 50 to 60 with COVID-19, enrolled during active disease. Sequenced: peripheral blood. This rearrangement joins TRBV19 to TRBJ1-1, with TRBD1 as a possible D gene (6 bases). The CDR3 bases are TGTGCCAGTAGTATAGGAGGGGGATATATAACTGAAGCTTTCTTT. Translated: CASSIGGGYITEAFF.